This T cell receptor (beta chain) originates from a study of CD8+ T cells in alopecia areata. General study results and limits: Clonality in lesional scalp, especially alopecia totalis/universalis, exceeded that of normal scalp. There were also resident alphabeta T cells of normal skin sequenced in scalp samples.

Turning to this clone: Its antigen is currently unknown.

Germline assignment: CDR1 SGHDT and CDR2 YYEEEE. J was trimmed by 7 bases and V by 4 bases; bases with no gene match: 5. The CDR3 loop spans 14 amino acids. Extracted RNA was reverse transcribed into cDNA, the sequencing template. The assay was immunoSEQ multiplex PCR, and TCRdb's table has in-frame clones only and misses some. Of 110,000 or so clones in the sample, approximately 59% were seen once. The sequence was obtained from a human donor in good health. This chain uses TRBV5-6 with TRBJ1-1, with 12 bases lining up with TRBD1. Sequences were obtained from CD8+ T cells sorted from blood. The CDR3 reads CASSVGQGAGEAFF. The CDR3 DNA reads TGTGCCAGCAGCGTGGGACAGGGGGCAGGTGAAGCTTTCTTT.